The next 23 T cell receptor beta chains were all read from a single sample in a study of shared clonotypes between healthy human individuals. Assay: immunoSEQ multiplex PCR; the TCRdb copy retains only in-frame clones and omits some. The sample carries fewer than 850,000 clones, roughly 78% recorded once. The sample consisted of memory CD4+ T cells sorted from blood. As to subset: CD45RA-negative fraction. The receptors shown here come from a woman aged 30 to 39 in good health.

Here the CDR3 reads CASRGYLSSGSADTQYF. The CDR3 bases are TGTGCCAGCAGGGGCTACCTATCTAGCGGGAGTGCAGATACGCAGTATTTT. V and J are TRBV28 and TRBJ2-3; 10 nucleotides match TRBD2. The CDR3 runs to 17 residues. CDR1 MDHEN and CDR2 SYDVKM come from the germline V gene. Trimming removed 6 bases from V and 4 bases from J; junction bases left unmatched: 13.

The chain carries TRBV30 and TRBJ2-4; 11 bases fit TRBD2. The CDR3 loop spans 14 amino acids. V lost 5 bases to trimming and J lost 5 bases; unmatched junction nucleotides: 5. Germline CDR1 GTSNPN, CDR2 SVGIG (reference sequence). CDR3 loop: CAWATGLAENIQYF. The CDR3 DNA is TGTGCCTGGGCCACGGGACTAGCGGAAAACATTCAGTACTTC.

The chain is built from TRBV7-9 and TRBJ2-1, with 9 bases aligning to TRBD2. The CDR3 is 15 amino acids. Germline loops: CDR1 SEHNR, CDR2 FQNEAQ (reference sequence). J gave up 8 bases and V 4 bases, and 9 bases lay outside the gene matches. The CDR3 here is CASSSPSGISHEQFF. CDR3 nucleotides: TGTGCCAGCAGCTCCCCTAGCGGGATCTCCCATGAGCAGTTCTTC.

The chain carries TRBV6-1 and TRBJ1-1; D not certain. The CDR3 is made up of 15 amino acids. The germline V gene has CDR1 MNHNS and CDR2 SASEGT. The V end was cut by 6 bases, the J end by 0 bases, with 14 bases between. CDR3 in amino acids: CASRREETMNTEAFF. The CDR3 DNA reads TGTGCCAGCAGGAGGGAAGAGACCATGAACACTGAAGCTTTCTTT.

V usage is TRBV19 and J usage is TRBJ2-5; 9 bases map to TRBD1. V lost 5 bases and J lost 5; bases outside the gene matches: 12. Per germline, CDR1 LNHDA and CDR2 SQIVND (reference sequence). This CDR3 is built from 16 residues. CDR3 sequence (DNA): TGTGCCAGTAGTCCACGGACAGGGGAGGTGAAGGAGACCCAGTACTTC. Translated: CASSPRTGEVKETQYF.

This clone was counted only a few times. The chain links TRBV10-3 to TRBJ2-7; a weak D match, TRBD1 (5 bases). This CDR3 contains 13 residues. CDR1 ENHRY and CDR2 SYGVKD come from the germline V gene. V was shortened by 8 bases and J by 0 bases, with 11 bases between the two germline ends. The CDR3 reads CAIATASSYEQYF. For the CDR3, the DNA is TGTGCCATCGCGACAGCCAGCTCCTACGAGCAGTACTTC.

This clone appeared a single time. The J gene is TRBJ2-3, the V gene TRBV10-1; no definite D call. CDR3 length equals 12 residues. V gave up 3 bases and J gave up 2 bases, with 3 bases separating them. CDR1 is WNHNN, CDR2 SYGVQD, per germline (reference sequence). The CDR3 protein is CASSDFTDTQYF. The DNA for the CDR3 is TGCGCCAGCAGTGACTTCACAGATACGCAGTATTTT.

In this sample, this clone turned up once. The chain is built from TRBV5-1 and TRBJ1-4; D is possibly TRBD1 (5 bases). The CDR3 has 13 residues. Trimming stripped 7 bases from V and 5 bases from J, with 12 bases between. CDR1 and CDR2 (germline): SGHRS, YFSETQ. The CDR3 sequence is CASGRGANEKLFF. CDR3 sequence (DNA): TGCGCCAGCGGTCGCGGGGCCAATGAAAAACTGTTTTTT.

The DNA of the CDR3 is TGTGCCAGCAGCAAACGGACTAGCGGCAACTCCTACAATGAGCAGTTCTTC. Translated, it gives CASSKRTSGNSYNEQFF. This rearrangement joins TRBV13 to TRBJ2-1, with 10 bases fitting TRBD2. Germline trimming cut 5 bases from V and 0 bases from J; bases unmatched to any gene: 7. The CDR3 length is 17 residues. The germline V gene has CDR1 PRHDT and CDR2 FYEKMQ (reference sequence). The full variable domain, rest sourced from reference TRBV13 and TRBJ2-1, is AAGVIQSPRHLIKEKRETATLKCYPIPRHDTVYWYQQGPGQDPQFLISFYEKMQSDKGSIPDRFSAQQFSDYHSELNMSSLELGDSALYFCASSKRTSGNSYNEQFFGPGTRLTVL.

V is TRBV7-2 and J is TRBJ2-7; D possibly corresponds to TRBD2 (5 bases). Trimming took off 4 bases at V and 5 bases at J, with 9 bases between the two ends. This CDR3 is built from 12 residues. The germline V gene encodes CDR1 SGHTA and CDR2 FQGNSA. CDR3: CASSSPGNEQYF. The CDR3 nucleotides read TGTGCCAGCAGCTCGCCGGGGAACGAGCAGTACTTC.

The J gene is TRBJ2-1, the V gene TRBV7-8; TRBD1 agrees at 9 bases. Per germline, CDR1 SGHVS and CDR2 FQNEAQ. Trimming removed 1 base from V and 6 bases from J; junction bases left unmatched: 4. This CDR3 has 15 residues. CDR3 protein: CASSLGTGVANEQFF. The CDR3, as DNA: TGTGCCAGCAGCTTAGGGACAGGGGTAGCCAATGAGCAGTTCTTC.

This chain connects TRBV7-3 to TRBJ2-7, with TRBD1 matching over 9 bases. Germline V lookup: CDR1 SGHTA, CDR2 FQGTGA. V lost 5 bases and J lost 2; bases outside the gene matches: 7. This CDR3 region has 15 residues. This CDR3 is CASSERQGGPYEQYF. DNA of the CDR3: TGTGCCAGCAGCGAAAGACAGGGGGGGCCCTACGAGCAGTACTTC. The full variable domain, rest sourced from reference TRBV7-3 and TRBJ2-7, is GAGVSQTPSNKVTEKGKYVELRCDPISGHTALYWYRQSLGQGPEFLIYFQGTGAADDSGLPNDRFFAVRPEGSVSTLKIQRTERGDSAVYLCASSERQGGPYEQYFGPGTRLTVT.

This sequence joins TRBV6-5 and TRBJ2-7; 7 nucleotides align to TRBD2. CDR1 is MNHEY and CDR2 is SVGAGI in the germline V gene. The CDR3 spans 13 residues. V lost 10 bases to trimming and J lost 3 bases; unmatched junction nucleotides: 9. DNA of the CDR3: TGTGCCACTCGGGACTACCAAGGCTACGAGCAGTACTTC. This translates into CATRDYQGYEQYF.

The genes are TRBV27 and TRBJ2-7, with 8 bases fitting TRBD2. J was trimmed by 9 bases and V by 6 bases; bases with no gene match: 4. CDR1 is MNHEY, CDR2 SMNVEV, per germline (reference sequence). This CDR3 spans 11 amino acids. The CDR3 spells CASRERERQYF. The DNA of the CDR3 is TGTGCCAGCAGAGAGCGGGAGCGGCAGTACTTC.

The rearrangement links TRBV9 to TRBJ1-2; no firm D call. CDR1 is SGDLS, CDR2 YYNGEE, per germline. Deletions cut 0 bases from V and 5 bases from J, with 8 bases between. CDR3 length: 13 amino acids. The CDR3 region has the DNA TGTGCCAGCAGCGTAGTAGACACATATGGCTACACCTTC. Translation: CASSVVDTYGYTF.

The rearrangement uses TRBV19 and TRBJ2-7, with a weak D call TRBD2 (5 bases). Trimming shortened V by 3 bases and J by 0 bases, and 15 bases separated the two germline ends. CDR3 length equals 16 residues. CDR1 is LNHDA and CDR2 is SQIVND in the germline V gene (reference sequence). The CDR3 spells CASSIRDSASSYEQYF. The CDR3 nucleotides are TGTGCCAGTAGTATCCGTGATAGCGCGAGCTCCTACGAGCAGTACTTC.

This clone has a handful of counts. The CDR3 region has the DNA TGCGCCAGCAGCCAAGTCCCTGACAGAATTAATGAAAAACTGTTTTTT. The encoded protein is CASSQVPDRINEKLFF. V is TRBV4-1 and J is TRBJ1-4; TRBD1 might be the D (5 bases). The CDR3 contains 16 residues. The V end was cut by 1 base, the J end by 4 bases, with 13 bases between. Germline V gene sequence: CDR1 MGHRA, CDR2 YSYEKL.

J is TRBJ1-5 and V is TRBV6-1; tentatively, D is TRBD1 (6 bases). Germline values: CDR1 MNHNS, CDR2 SASEGT. The CDR3 is 15 amino acids. Trimming stripped 5 bases from V and 4 bases from J, with 15 bases between. The CDR3 DNA sequence: TGTGCCAGCAGTACCGGGACATACCTGAATCAGCCCCAGCATTTT. Encoded protein: CASSTGTYLNQPQHF.

The V gene is TRBV5-4, the J gene TRBJ2-3; D gene unclear. The CDR3 consists of 13 residues. Looked up from germline, CDR1 is SGHNT and CDR2 is YYREEE (reference sequence). Trimming left V 7 bases short and J 2 bases short, with 11 bases between. CDR3 amino acids: CASHDSSTDTQYF. In DNA form, the CDR3 reads TGTGCCAGCCATGACTCCTCCACAGATACGCAGTATTTT.

Concerning this clone itself: The identical CDR3 is also encoded by other nucleotide sequences in the sample. The chain links TRBV28 to TRBJ2-7, with D possibly being TRBD2 (6 bases). In germline, CDR1 is MDHEN, CDR2 SYDVKM. CDR3 length equals 13 residues. The V and J ends lost 5 bases and 2 bases respectively, with 10 bases between them. The CDR3 coding sequence is TGTGCCAGCAGTCTCACGGGAGCCTACGAGCAGTACTTC. This gives the protein CASSLTGAYEQYF.

The chain is built from TRBV6-1 and TRBJ1-5; 11 bases align to TRBD1. Germline values: CDR1 MNHNS, CDR2 SASEGT. The CDR3 has 15 amino acids. V shed 6 bases and J 1 base; nucleotides not matched to a gene: 2. The CDR3 sequence is CASRGQGASNQPQHF. Written as DNA, the CDR3 is TGTGCCAGCAGAGGACAGGGGGCGAGCAATCAGCCCCAGCATTTT.

This clone has a single count. This chain connects TRBV10-2 to TRBJ2-4, with a tentative D call TRBD2 (5 bases). The CDR3 loop spans 16 amino acids. CDR1 WSHSY and CDR2 SAAADI come from the germline V gene. The V end was cut by 4 bases, the J end by 5 bases, with 18 bases between. Written as DNA, the CDR3 is TGCGCCAGCAGTGGTTTAGCGCGATCCCCCCAAAACATTCAGTACTTC. Translated, it gives CASSGLARSPQNIQYF.

The V and J genes are TRBV5-1 and TRBJ1-1; D unclear. Trimming pared 6 bases from V and 1 base from J, leaving 13 bases between. CDR3 length equals 14 residues. Germline V gene data show CDR1 as SGHRS and CDR2 as YFSETQ. The CDR3 loop reads CASKRASANTEAFF. DNA for the CDR3: TGCGCCAGCAAAAGGGCCAGCGCGAACACTGAAGCTTTCTTT.